This T cell receptor beta chain was identified in a study of regulatory T cells in long-lasting Graves disease. The table lists this clonotype with many counts. Its antigen is still unknown. Time point described: newly diagnosed GD, antithyroid drugs for less than 3 months. PBMCs provided the RNA from which the TCR library was made. Relying on iRepertoire HTBI primers and Arm-PCR of CDR3 regions, the team built TCR beta libraries. TCRdb used MiXCR to reprocess the multiplex PCR reads, holding one entry per CDR3 protein. The table includes some 220,000 distinct CDR3 sequences, approximately 19% detected once. Findings and limits, study-wide: The study examined only peripheral blood, not thyroid tissue.

These data also featured in a second study, about T cells in Graves' hyperthyroidism and ophthalmopathy. That investigation notes: Criteria for exclusion of patients were uncontrolled infection, other autoimmune disease, pregnancy or lactation. A set of HTBI primers served as the primers for a first-round RT-PCR of the TCR CDR3.

Here the sequenced sample was peripheral blood mononuclear cells (PBMCs), taken at new diagnosis, from a patient treated with antithyroid drugs. The receptor comes from a woman in her twenties or thirties with Graves disease.

The CDR3 sequence: CASSLKGEQFF. The CDR3 DNA reads as TGTGCCAGCAGCTTGAAAGGCGAGCAGTTCTTC. The rearrangement joins TRBV5-6 to TRBJ2-1; D uncertain. The germline V gene encodes CDR1 SGHDT and CDR2 YYEEEE. V was pared by 1 base and J by 10 bases, with 6 bases between. The CDR3 loop spans 11 amino acids. The full variable domain, rest sourced from reference TRBV5-6 and TRBJ2-1, is DAGVTQSPTHLIKTRGQQVTLRCSPKSGHDTVSWYQQALGQGPQFIFQYYEEEERQRGNFPDRFSGHQFPNYSSELNVNALLLGDSALYLCASSLKGEQFFGPGTRLTVL.